This T cell receptor (beta chain) was retrieved from a study of T cell responses to AZD1222 COVID-19 vaccine. The CDR3 extends over 14 amino acids. The V and J ends lost 5 bases and 4 bases, in that order; junction bases with no gene match: 8. The V gene's germline CDR1 is SGHVS and CDR2 FQNEAQ. This table comes from immunoSEQ multiplex PCR, and its TCRdb copy is limited to in-frame clones, with some not included. The top ten hold 12% to 15% of the sample, which has about 15,000 clones, over 60% seen once. The sample was peripheral blood, taken 28 days after the second AZD1222 dose. The chain links TRBV7-8 to TRBJ2-7, with TRBD1 matching over 7 bases. The sequence came from an adult who received the AZD1222 COVID-19 vaccine. The CDR3 DNA reads as TGTGCCAGCAGCCCAGACAGGGTAGGATACGAGCAGTACTTC. Residues: CASSPDRVGYEQYF.